The clone carrying this T cell receptor (beta chain) was seen more than once but under ten times. Measured with immunoSEQ multiplex PCR; TCRdb has only the in-frame clones, and not every one. This repertoire shows more than 70,000 clones, 91% found once; its top ten account for around 1.7%. The record originates from a study of T cell changes during pregnancy in multiple sclerosis. CDR1 and CDR2 (germline): SEHNR, FQNEAQ (reference sequence). The V and J ends lost 4 bases and 4 bases respectively, with 13 bases between them. This CDR3 is 14 amino acids long. The chain couples TRBV7-9 to TRBJ1-2; D is perhaps TRBD1 (5 bases). The TCR originated in a female donor in good health, enrolled as a control in a pregnancy study. Here the sequenced sample was peripheral blood, taken after pregnancy. CDR3 residues: CASSYTGTGYGYTF. In DNA, the CDR3 is TGTGCCAGCAGCTACACCGGGACTGGCTATGGCTACACCTTC.